These 31 T cell receptor beta chains originate from one sample sequenced in a study of T cell repertoires in cytomegalovirus infection. TCRdb passed the reads through MiXCR, listing each CDR3 protein once. The sample lists 250,000 or so distinct CDR3 sequences, around 15% occurring once. Source material: CD8+ T cells from PBMCs. All receptors derive from a human donor in good health (CMV status not recorded). Some clones in this sample may be carry-over from other donors' samples.

This clonotype was seen many times. The chain recombines TRBV7-8 with TRBJ1-1; D remains unclear. The CDR3 spans 14 residues. The ends were cut back, 1 base at V and 0 bases at J, with 6 bases in the middle. Germline V gives CDR1 SGHVS, CDR2 FQNEAQ. CDR3 sequence (DNA): TGTGCCAGCAGCTTAGTCTCAGTGAACACTGAAGCTTTCTTT. Protein: CASSLVSVNTEAFF.

This clonotype appeared many times. The chain joins TRBV20-1 to TRBJ2-1, with D uncertain. Trimming took off 6 bases at V and 4 bases at J, with 19 bases between the two ends. The germline V gene has CDR1 DFQATT and CDR2 SNEGSKA (reference sequence). The CDR3 sequence is 15 residues long. In DNA form, the CDR3 reads TGCAGTGCCCAAAGTTTCGTTAATCGATACAATGAGCAGTTCTTC. Translation gives CSAQSFVNRYNEQFF.

This clonotype was seen a handful of times. The chain employs TRBV3-1 and TRBJ2-7; no firm D call. The CDR3 loop spans 14 amino acids. Germline V gene sequence: CDR1 LGHDT, CDR2 YNNKEL (reference sequence). Trimming removed 1 base at V and 7 bases at J, with 14 bases between. The CDR3 reads CASSQAKEVGEQYF. CDR3 coding DNA: TGTGCCAGCAGCCAAGCAAAGGAAGTGGGAGAGCAGTACTTC.

The sample holds many counts of this clonotype. The chain joins TRBV6-2 or TRBV6-3 to TRBJ1-1, with D unresolved. CDR3 length: 13 residues. CDR1 and CDR2 (germline): MNHEY, SVGEGT. Deletions cut 7 bases from V and 1 base from J, with 10 bases between. The CDR3 bases are TGTGCCAGCACCCATGATCGGAACACTGAAGCTTTCTTT. It translates to CASTHDRNTEAFF.

In regard to this clonotype: A much larger clone lies a single base off, so this may be a read error. The chain links TRBV7-8 to TRBJ2-7, with a possible D match to TRBD1 (5 bases). V gave up 2 bases and J gave up 0 bases, with 11 bases separating them. Germline-derived CDR1 and CDR2 are SGHVS and FQNEAQ. The CDR3 is made up of 15 amino acids. In DNA, the CDR3 is TGTGCCAGCAGCTTATACCAGGGTATCTCCTACGAGCAGTACTTC. It encodes CASSLYQGISYEQYF. The full variable domain, completed using reference TRBV7-8 and TRBJ2-7, is GAGVSQSPRYKVAKRGQDVALRCDPISGHVSLFWYQQALGQGPEFLTYFQNEAQLDKSGLPSDRFFAERPEGSVSTLKIQRTQQEDSAVYLCASSLYQGISYEQYFGPGTRLTVT.

Comments on this clonotype: Just one base apart from a much larger clone, this may be a read error. The chain is built from TRBV7-1 and TRBJ1-1; no firm D call. TRBV7-1 is recorded as an ORF, its role being uncertain. The germline V and J ends were trimmed by 5 bases and 8 bases, with 12 bases remaining between them. The CDR3 runs to 12 residues. The CDR3 loop is CASSHHMKEAFF. The CDR3 DNA follows: TGTGCCAGCAGCCATCACATGAAAGAAGCTTTCTTT.

The V and J genes are TRBV9 and TRBJ1-1, with D possibly matching TRBD1 (5 bases). V was shortened by 3 bases and J by 7 bases, with 16 bases between the two germline ends. Germline V gives CDR1 SGDLS, CDR2 YYNGEE. The CDR3 runs 14 residues. The CDR3 loop reads CASSGSGTGNEAFF. CDR3 bases: TGTGCCAGCAGCGGCTCCGGGACGGGGAATGAAGCTTTCTTT.

The genes are TRBV2 and TRBJ2-5, with 7 bases fitting TRBD1. V shed 7 bases, J shed 3 bases, and the junction held 8 bases outside the gene matches. The CDR3 consists of 14 residues. Per germline, CDR1 SNHLY and CDR2 FYNNEI. CDR3 in amino acids: CASTPFQGEETQYF. DNA of the CDR3: TGTGCCAGCACCCCTTTTCAGGGGGAAGAGACCCAGTACTTC.

This clonotype was found many times. The genes are TRBV29-1 and TRBJ2-3, with D perhaps given as TRBD1 or TRBD2 (5 bases each). This CDR3 region has 16 residues. V lost 6 bases, J lost 1 base, and 20 bases lay in between. CDR1 and CDR2 (germline): SQVTM, ANQGSEA. The CDR3 nucleotides read TGCAGCGTCGCCGGGACCTCCGAAGGAGGCACAGATACGCAGTATTTT. It translates to CSVAGTSEGGTDTQYF.

The J gene is TRBJ2-3, the V gene TRBV2, with 9 bases matching TRBD2. V trimming: 4 bases; J trimming: 5 bases; junction bases outside the gene matches: 7. Germline V gives CDR1 SNHLY, CDR2 FYNNEI. The length of the CDR3 is 15 residues. In DNA, the CDR3 is TGTGCCAGCAGTGCGAGCGGGGGGAGTGGAGATACGCAGTATTTT. Translated, it gives CASSASGGSGDTQYF.

J is TRBJ2-2 and V is TRBV10-3; D remains ambiguous. The germline CDR1 and CDR2 sequences are ENHRY and SYGVKD. This CDR3 has 19 amino acids. Trimming pared 3 bases from V and 7 bases from J, leaving 27 bases between. The CDR3 nucleotides read TGTGCCATCAGTGATTTCCTGGCCGATCGGACGGTTTGGGTCGGGGAGCTGTTTTTT. It yields the protein CAISDFLADRTVWVGELFF.

For the CDR3, the DNA is TGTGCCAGCAGCCCTCGACAGGTGGTAAATGAAAAACTGTTTTTT. Translated: CASSPRQVVNEKLFF. The rearrangement links TRBV7-3 to TRBJ1-4; D is possibly TRBD1 (6 bases). This CDR3 has 15 amino acids. Trimming pared 5 bases from V and 5 bases from J, leaving 15 bases between. In germline, CDR1 is SGHTA, CDR2 FQGTGA.

This clonotype was seen ten or more times. The V call is TRBV7-3, the J call TRBJ2-1, with TRBD2 matching 10 bases. In germline, CDR1 is SGHTA, CDR2 FQGTGA. V shed 1 base and J 8 bases; nucleotides not matched to a gene: 11. The CDR3 runs 17 residues. The CDR3 reads CASSLMGLLAGGDEQFF. CDR3 nucleotides: TGTGCCAGCAGCTTAATGGGCCTCTTAGCGGGGGGCGATGAGCAGTTCTTC.

This clonotype was observed a handful of times. The chain carries TRBV5-4 and TRBJ1-2; 8 bases map to TRBD1. Trimming cost V 5 bases and J 8 bases; bases outside gene matches: 5. The CDR3 consists of 12 residues. Looked up from germline, CDR1 is SGHNT and CDR2 is YYREEE (reference sequence). This chain's CDR3 is CASRRTGQGYTF. In nucleotides, the CDR3 is TGTGCCAGCAGGAGGACAGGGCAAGGCTACACCTTC.

This clonotype occurred a few times. The chain uses TRBV11-2 and TRBJ1-4; D not resolved. The CDR3 is 13 amino acids. Trimming took off 4 bases at V and 11 bases at J, with 14 bases between the two ends. CDR1 and CDR2 from the germline V gene are SGHAT and FQNNGV. CDR3 in amino acids: CASSSPRSGKLFF. CDR3 nucleotides: TGTGCCAGCAGCTCCCCCCGGAGTGGGAAACTGTTTTTT. Variable domain in full (rest from reference TRBV11-2 and TRBJ1-4): EAGVAQSPRYKIIEKRQSVAFWCNPISGHATLYWYQQILGQGPKLLIQFQNNGVVDDSQLPKDRFSAERLKGVDSTLKIQPAKLEDSAVYLCASSSPRSGKLFFGSGTQLSVL.

This clonotype was seen a handful of times. The rearrangement uses TRBV7-3 and TRBJ2-3; either TRBD1 or TRBD2 may supply D (5 bases each). Looked up from germline, CDR1 is SGHTA and CDR2 is FQGTGA. With 4 bases removed from V and 2 bases from J, the gap between germline ends came to 13 bases. This CDR3 is built from 15 residues. DNA of the CDR3: TGTGCCAGCAGCTGGGGGATCTCACTCACAGATACGCAGTATTTT. Its protein product is CASSWGISLTDTQYF.

This chain joins TRBV28 and TRBJ2-3; D uncertain. Germline CDR1 and CDR2: MDHEN and SYDVKM. V was cut by 3 bases and J by 4 bases, with 17 bases left in between. The CDR3 totals 16 residues. Written as DNA, the CDR3 is TGTGCCAGCAGTTTGGGGTGGCGAGGAACCTCAGATACGCAGTATTTT. Translated, it gives CASSLGWRGTSDTQYF.

In this sample, this clonotype turned up many times. J is TRBJ2-2 and V is TRBV7-9; no clear D gene. The germline gives CDR1 SEHNR, CDR2 FQNEAQ (reference sequence). Trimming took 5 bases from V and 6 from J, leaving 7 bases between them. CDR3 size: 12 residues. CDR3 sequence: CASSPDPGELFF. CDR3 nucleotides: TGTGCCAGCAGCCCGGACCCCGGGGAGCTGTTTTTT.

This clonotype was seen only once. A read error may produce the germline difference seen at one junction end. This chain connects TRBV7-4 to TRBJ2-1, with D possibly matching TRBD1 (5 bases). The CDR3 covers 15 residues. From germline, CDR1 is SGHVT and CDR2 SQSDAQ. CDR3 sequence reads: CASSSAGLFANGQFF. CDR3 DNA sequence: TGTGCCAGCAGCTCAGCAGGGCTCTTTGCTAATGGGCAGTTCTTC.

This clonotype has ten or more counts. The chain joins TRBV7-2 to TRBJ2-7, with D perhaps TRBD1 (5 bases). The V gene lost 5 bases and the J gene lost 3 bases, with 11 bases spanning the gap. The CDR3 extends over 13 amino acids. The V gene's germline CDR1 is SGHTA and CDR2 FQGNSA. CDR3 coding DNA: TGTGCCAGCAGCGGAACAGGCTACTACGAGCAGTACTTC. Its protein product is CASSGTGYYEQYF.

This clonotype was counted at least ten times. The chain is built from TRBV12-3 or TRBV12-4 and TRBJ1-1, with D perhaps TRBD1 (6 bases). The CDR3 runs to 11 residues. The V end was cut by 6 bases, the J end by 8 bases, with 10 bases between. The CDR3 protein is CASRIQGEAFF. In nucleotides, the CDR3 is TGTGCCAGCAGGATACAGGGAGAAGCTTTCTTT.

The CDR3, as DNA: TGTGCCAGCAGCCAATCGGGGGGTAATCAGCCCCAGCATTTT. Its translation: CASSQSGGNQPQHF. V and J are TRBV14 and TRBJ1-5; a possible D gene is TRBD1 (5 bases). V gave up 2 bases and J gave up 4 bases, with 9 bases separating them. In germline, CDR1 is SGHDN, CDR2 FVKESK. The CDR3 consists of 14 residues.

The genes are TRBV14 and TRBJ2-1; a weak D match, TRBD1 (5 bases). The germline V gene has CDR1 SGHDN and CDR2 FVKESK. This CDR3 contains 16 residues. Deletions cut 7 bases from V and 5 bases from J, with 21 bases between. CDR3 amino acids: CASNQTLGVTDNEQFF. The DNA of the CDR3 is TGTGCCAGCAACCAGACCTTAGGGGTTACCGACAATGAGCAGTTCTTC.

This clonotype was observed a handful of times. Germline and junction disagree at one end, which may indicate a read error. This rearrangement joins TRBV5-6 to TRBJ2-7; 13 positions agree with TRBD2. CDR3 size: 15 residues. Germline lookup yields CDR1 SGHDT and CDR2 YYEEEE. CDR3 sequence: CASSLWTSGGRYSNF. The CDR3 nucleotides are TGTGCCAGCAGCTTATGGACTAGCGGGGGTCGTTATTCGAACTTC.

This clonotype was detected only a few times. This chain joins TRBV7-9 and TRBJ1-4; D ambiguous. V shed 7 bases and J shed 4 bases, with 7 bases lying between them. Germline assignment: CDR1 SEHNR and CDR2 FQNEAQ (reference sequence). The CDR3 runs to 12 residues. CDR3 sequence: CASNRDNEKLFF. The CDR3, as DNA: TGTGCCAGCAACCGGGATAATGAAAAACTGTTTTTT.

The chain has TRBV5-1 and TRBJ2-3; 11 nucleotides line up with TRBD2. V shed 7 bases and J 6 bases; nucleotides not matched to a gene: 10. CDR3 length: 15 amino acids. CDR1 and CDR2 (germline): SGHRS, YFSETQ. The CDR3 here is CASGGTSGSLDTQYF. The DNA of the CDR3 is TGCGCCAGCGGCGGGACTAGCGGATCCTTGGATACGCAGTATTTT.

This clonotype was recorded a few times. The rearrangement joins TRBV7-8 to TRBJ1-5, with D perhaps TRBD1 (5 bases). The CDR3 length is 16 residues. The germline V gene encodes CDR1 SGHVS and CDR2 FQNEAQ. The ends were cut back, 5 bases at V and 2 bases at J, with 16 bases in the middle. Here the CDR3 DNA reads TGTGCCAGCAGCACTAACGTGGGGGGGGGCAATCAGCCCCAGCATTTT. Amino acid sequence: CASSTNVGGGNQPQHF.

The chain employs TRBV7-6 and TRBJ2-3, with TRBD1 matching over 9 bases. The germline CDR1 and CDR2 sequences are SGHVS and FNYEAQ. Trimming at V came to 1 base and at J to 6 bases, leaving 5 bases not matched to a gene. This CDR3 is 15 amino acids long. CDR3 DNA sequence: TGTGCCAGCAGCTTAGATGGGACAGGGACCGATACGCAGTATTTT. Translating gives CASSLDGTGTDTQYF.

In this sample, this clonotype turned up a few times. This sequence joins TRBV7-3 and TRBJ2-6; tentatively, D is TRBD2 (7 bases). Looked up from germline, CDR1 is SGHTA and CDR2 is FQGTGA. The CDR3 runs 17 residues. V lost 1 base to trimming and J lost 4 bases, with 14 bases between them. In DNA form, the CDR3 reads TGTGCCAGCAGCTTAAGGGGGGGGGGGCCAGGGGCCAACGTCCTGACTTTC. Amino acids: CASSLRGGGPGANVLTF.

The chain recombines TRBV10-3 with TRBJ2-3, with TRBD2 matching 7 bases. This CDR3 has 15 amino acids. CDR1 and CDR2 from the germline V gene are ENHRY and SYGVKD. V gave up 2 bases and J gave up 11 bases; unmatched junction bases: 13. CDR3 DNA sequence: TGTGCCATCAGTGAGGGACTAGGCCGGTCCACGAGGCAGTATTTT. It specifies CAISEGLGRSTRQYF.

This clonotype was seen repeatedly, ten times or more. The genes are TRBV7-8 and TRBJ2-5; maybe TRBD1 (6 bases). The CDR3 consists of 16 residues. The germline gives CDR1 SGHVS, CDR2 FQNEAQ. The ends were cut back, 5 bases at V and 1 base at J, with 17 bases in the middle. CDR3 in DNA: TGTGCCAGCAGCCCCAGGGCAGGGGTTCTCCAAGAGACCCAGTACTTC. Translation gives CASSPRAGVLQETQYF.